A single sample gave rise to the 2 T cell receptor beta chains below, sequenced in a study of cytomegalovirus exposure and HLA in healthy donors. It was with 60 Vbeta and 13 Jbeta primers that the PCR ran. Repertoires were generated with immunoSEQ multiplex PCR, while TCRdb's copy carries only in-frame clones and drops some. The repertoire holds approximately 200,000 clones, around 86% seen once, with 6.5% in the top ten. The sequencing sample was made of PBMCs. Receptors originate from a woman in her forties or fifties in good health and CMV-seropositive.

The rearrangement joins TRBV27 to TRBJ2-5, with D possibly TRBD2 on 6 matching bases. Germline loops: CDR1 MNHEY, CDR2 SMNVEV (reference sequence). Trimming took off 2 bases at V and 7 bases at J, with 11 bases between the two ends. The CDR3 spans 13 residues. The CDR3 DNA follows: TGTGCCAGCAGTTTAGGTGGGGGAGGGACCCAGTACTTC. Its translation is CASSLGGGGTQYF.

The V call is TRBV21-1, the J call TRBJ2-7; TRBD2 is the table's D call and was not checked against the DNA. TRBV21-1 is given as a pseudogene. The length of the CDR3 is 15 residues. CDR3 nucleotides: TGTGCCAGCAGCAAAGGACTAGCGGGTACCTACGAGCAGTACTTC. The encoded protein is CASSKGLAGTYEQYF.